The present entry profiles one T cell receptor beta chain with its context. The source of the sample is a study of T cell changes during pregnancy in multiple sclerosis. The CDR3 is made up of 14 amino acids. From germline, CDR1 is MNHNY and CDR2 SVGAGI (reference sequence). The V gene end was trimmed by 10 bases and the J gene end by 0 bases; junction bases not matched to a gene: 6. The method was immunoSEQ multiplex PCR; TCRdb's version includes in-frame clones alone and lacks a portion of them. The table includes about 51,000 clones, 90% to 95% detected once. Sequencing used CD4+ T cells from peripheral blood mononuclear cells, obtained in the second trimester of pregnancy. This clonotype was sampled from a female donor with multiple sclerosis, enrolled in a pregnancy study. V usage is TRBV6-6 and J usage is TRBJ2-3, with 8 bases matching TRBD2. For the CDR3, the DNA is TGTGCCACCGCCCGGGGGGGAAGCACAGATACGCAGTATTTT. This codes for CATARGGSTDTQYF.